This T cell receptor beta chain appears in the sequencing data of a study of identical twins. The CDR3 consists of 17 residues. Germline CDR1 and CDR2: SGDLS and YYNGEE. V was clipped by 0 bases and J by 0 bases, with 13 bases between them. Each cDNA held unique molecular identifiers, and template switching gave it a universal primer site. In TCRdb, the 5' RACE reads were re-called with MiXCR into one record per CDR3 protein. The table includes roughly 720,000 distinct CDR3 sequences, over 15% detected once. Study-wide points: Its conclusions, products of cross-sectional statistical analysis, did not come from following the same donors.

To note about this clonotype: Its antigen is still unknown.

These same records also appear under a second study, on T cells expressing NK-cell markers. Per that study: There were seven HCMV-seropositive donors and one seronegative donor among the eight sequenced.

The sequence was collected from a woman under 30 in good health. Sequenced material: PBMCs. The chain is built from TRBV9 and TRBJ2-1; D is uncertain. The CDR3 spells CASSVDTSVSSYNEQFF. CDR3 DNA: TGTGCCAGCAGCGTAGACACCAGCGTAAGCTCCTACAATGAGCAGTTCTTC.